The sequence of this T cell receptor beta chain was determined in a study of T-cell memory formation after mild COVID-19. J was trimmed by 5 bases and V by 5 bases; bases with no gene match: 6. Germline V gives CDR1 LGHNA, CDR2 YSLEER. The CDR3 extends over 16 amino acids. This clonotype appeared a few times. Antigen specificity is unknown. After 5'RACE with constant-segment primers, TCR alpha and TCR beta cDNA libraries carrying sample barcodes and UMIs were obtained. Via MiXCR, TCRdb re-called the 5' RACE reads, giving one row per CDR3 protein. The data hold about 13,000 distinct CDR3 sequences, with around 15% observed a single time. Study-wide points: The pre-infection memory compartment contained some responding clones, suggesting cross-reactive memory joined. Clones shrinking from day 15 to 85 showed even CD4/CD8 mixes; later expanders tilted CD4+.

Sequencing was performed on PBMCs or a T cell subset sorted from them (not recorded which). The rearrangement joins TRBV4-3 to TRBJ2-1, with TRBD2 identical over 13 bases. This sequence originates from a man aged 18 to 35 who had mild COVID-19 (a few samples of this study predate the infection). Cell type and time point are not known. The CDR3 here is CASSYTLAGGDNEQFF. As DNA, the CDR3 is TGCGCCAGCAGCTACACACTAGCGGGGGGGGACAATGAGCAGTTCTTC.